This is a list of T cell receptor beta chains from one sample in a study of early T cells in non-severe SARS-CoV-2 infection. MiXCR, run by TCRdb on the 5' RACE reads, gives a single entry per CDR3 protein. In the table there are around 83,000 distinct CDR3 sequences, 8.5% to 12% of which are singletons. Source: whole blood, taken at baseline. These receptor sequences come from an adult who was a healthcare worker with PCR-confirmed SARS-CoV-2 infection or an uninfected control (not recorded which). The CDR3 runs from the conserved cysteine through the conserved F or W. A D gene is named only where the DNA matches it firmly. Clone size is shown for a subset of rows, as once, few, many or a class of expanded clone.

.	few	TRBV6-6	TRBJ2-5	TGTGCCAGCAGTTACCTTCTGGGGAGAGAGACCCAGTACTTC	CASSYLLGRETQYF
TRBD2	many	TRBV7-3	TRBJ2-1	TGTGCCAGCAGCAACCTAGCGGGAGATGAGCAGTTCTTC	CASSNLAGDEQFF
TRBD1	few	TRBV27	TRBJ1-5	TGTGCCAGCAGTCAAATCGGACAGGGAGGTCAGCCCCAGCATTTT	CASSQIGQGGQPQHF
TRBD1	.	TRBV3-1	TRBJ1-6	TGTGCCAGCAGCCGGGGACAGGGTCATTCACCCCTCCACTTT	CASSRGQGHSPLHF
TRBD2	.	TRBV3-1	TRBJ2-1	TGTGCCAGCAGCCAAGAAGGTAGCGGGAGGCATTACAATGAGCAGTTCTTC	CASSQEGSGRHYNEQFF
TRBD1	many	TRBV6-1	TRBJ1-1	TGTGCCAGCAGCCTCCTAAACAGGGGCACTGAAGCTTTCTTT	CASSLLNRGTEAFF
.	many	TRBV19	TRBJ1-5	TGTGCCAGTACGAAGGGGATGGTTTATCAGCCCCAGCATTTT	CASTKGMVYQPQHF
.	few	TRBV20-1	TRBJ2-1	TGCAGTGCTAGGGACTTATCAAACAATGAGCAGTTCTTC	CSARDLSNNEQFF
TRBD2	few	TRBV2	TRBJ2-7	TGTGCCAGCAAGCGGGATTCTTGCGAGCAGTACTTC	CASKRDSCEQYF
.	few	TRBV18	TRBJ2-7	TGTGCCAGCTCCAACAGACAGGCCGGGGAGCAGTACTTC	CASSNRQAGEQYF
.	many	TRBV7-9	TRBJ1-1	TGTGCCAGCAGCTTATTGGAGACATACACTGAAGCTTTCTTT	CASSLLETYTEAFF
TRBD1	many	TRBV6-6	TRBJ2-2	TGTGCCAGCAGCCGGACAGGGAACACCGGGGAGCTGTTTTTT	CASSRTGNTGELFF
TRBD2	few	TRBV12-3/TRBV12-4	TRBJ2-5	TGTGCCAGCAGTTTAAAGAGTAAGCGGGACGGGCGCCCAGAGACCCAGTACTTC	CASSLKSKRDGRPETQYF
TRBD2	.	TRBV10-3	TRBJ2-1	TGTGCCATCAGTGGACTAGCTTACAATGAGCAGTTCTTC	CAISGLAYNEQFF
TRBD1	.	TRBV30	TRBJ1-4	TGTGCCTGGAGTATAGGGACAGGGAATGAAAAACTGTTTTTT	CAWSIGTGNEKLFF
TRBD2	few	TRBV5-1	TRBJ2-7	TGCGCCAGCAGCCCGGGGGCTAGCGGGACCCAGGAGGAGCAGTACTTC	CASSPGASGTQEEQYF
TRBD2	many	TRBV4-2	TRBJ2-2	TGTGCCAGCAGCCAAGGTGTGACTAGCGGAAACACCGGGGAGCTGTTTTTT	CASSQGVTSGNTGELFF
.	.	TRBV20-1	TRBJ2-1	TGCAGTGCTAGAGGTGGTCCTAGCCCTAAGGTGAAGCAGTTCTTC	CSARGGPSPKVKQFF
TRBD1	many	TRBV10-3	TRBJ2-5	TGTGCCATCAGTCCCACAGGGGCTGAGACCCAGTACTTC	CAISPTGAETQYF
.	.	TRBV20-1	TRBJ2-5	TGCAGTGCTAGAGATCGTCCGGAGTGGGGTCAAGAGACCCAGTACTTC	CSARDRPEWGQETQYF
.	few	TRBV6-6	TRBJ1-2	TGTGCCAGCAGTCAAGGCGAGGACGGCTACACCTTC	CASSQGEDGYTF
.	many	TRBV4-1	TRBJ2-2	TGCGCCAGCAGCCAAGGAGGGGGAAGAAACACCGGGGAGCTGTTTTTT	CASSQGGGRNTGELFF
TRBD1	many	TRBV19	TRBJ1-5	TGTGCCACTGAGAAGGACAGGGCGAGCAATCAGCCCCAGCATTTT	CATEKDRASNQPQHF
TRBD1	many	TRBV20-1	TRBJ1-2	TGCAGTGCTATCCGACAGGGGGTGATCCATCATCGCGGCTACACCTTC	CSAIRQGVIHHRGYTF
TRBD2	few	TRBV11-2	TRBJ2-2	TGTGCCAGCAGCTTAATAGCGGGGGGGCCCGGGGAGCTGTTTTTT	CASSLIAGGPGELFF
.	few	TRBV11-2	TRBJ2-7	TGTGCCAGCAGCGGCGTCGGTTCCTACGAGCAGTACTTC	CASSGVGSYEQYF
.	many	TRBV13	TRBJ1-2	TGTGCCAGCAGCCGTGACACGGACTATGGCTACACCTTC	CASSRDTDYGYTF
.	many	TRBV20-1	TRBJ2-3	TGCAGTGCTAGAGACCCAAAAACCACAGATACGCAGTATTTT	CSARDPKTTDTQYF
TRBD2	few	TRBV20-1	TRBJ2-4	TGCAGTGCTACCACAGCGGGACGGGAAAACATTCAGTACTTC	CSATTAGRENIQYF
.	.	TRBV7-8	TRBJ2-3	TGTGCCAGCAGCTTAGGGGGACCTAAGGGAGATACGCAGTATTTT	CASSLGGPKGDTQYF
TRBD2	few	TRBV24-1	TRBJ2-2	TGTGCCACCAGTGACACGACAGGACGCGGACTAGCGGGAGTGTTGTACACCGGGGAGCTGTTTTTT	CATSDTTGRGLAGVLYTGELFF
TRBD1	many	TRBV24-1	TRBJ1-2	TGTGCCACCAGTGATTTGACAGGGGATGGCTACACCTTC	CATSDLTGDGYTF
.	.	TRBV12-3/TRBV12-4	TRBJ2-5	TGTGCCAGCAGTTTAGAGGCTCGTTACGCCCAGTACTTC	CASSLEARYAQYF
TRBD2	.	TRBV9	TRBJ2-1	TGTGCCAGCAGCGTCGCCGGGACTAAACCCAATGAGCAGTTCTTC	CASSVAGTKPNEQFF
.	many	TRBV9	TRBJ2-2	TGTGCCAGCAGCGTAGCCCCGGGCTCCCAGTTTACCGGGGAGCTGTTTTTT	CASSVAPGSQFTGELFF
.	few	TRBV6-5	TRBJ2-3	TGTGCCAGCAGTTCTCTAGCGTTATCAGATACGCAGTATTTT	CASSSLALSDTQYF
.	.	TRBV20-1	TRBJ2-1	TGCAGTGCTAGGGGACCAACCTACAATGAGCAGTTCTTC	CSARGPTYNEQFF
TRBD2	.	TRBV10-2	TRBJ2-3	TGCGCCAGCAGTCCTAGCGGGAGGGCAGATACGCAGTATTTT	CASSPSGRADTQYF
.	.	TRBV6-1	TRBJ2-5	TGTGCCAGCAATAAGGGGGTCGTTCCTGGGGAGACCCAGTACTTC	CASNKGVVPGETQYF
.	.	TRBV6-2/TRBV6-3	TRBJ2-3	TGTGCCAGCAGCGACGCCACAGATACGCAGTATTTT	CASSDATDTQYF
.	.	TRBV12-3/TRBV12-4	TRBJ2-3	TGTGCCAGCAGTTTAGAGTTGGCAGACACAAGCACAGATACGCAGTATTTT	CASSLELADTSTDTQYF
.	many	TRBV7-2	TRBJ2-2	TGTGCCAGCACCGCGACCGTAACCCACGGGGAGCTGTTTTTT	CASTATVTHGELFF
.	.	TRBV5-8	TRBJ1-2	TGTGCCAGCAGTTCCGGGCTCTTCTATGGCTACACCTTC	CASSSGLFYGYTF
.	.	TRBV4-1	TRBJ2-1	TGCGCCAGCAGCCAATTTATAGGCAATGAGCAGTTCTTC	CASSQFIGNEQFF
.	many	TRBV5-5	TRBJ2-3	TGTGCCAGCAGCTCTTCCGGACTCTTAAAGTCAGATACGCAGTATTTT	CASSSSGLLKSDTQYF
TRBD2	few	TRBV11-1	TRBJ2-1	TGTGCCAGCAGCTTCCGGAGTCTAGCGGGAAATGAGCAGTTCTTC	CASSFRSLAGNEQFF
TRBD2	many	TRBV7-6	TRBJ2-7	TGTGCCAGCAGCACGCGGACTAGCGACGACGAGCAGTACTTC	CASSTRTSDDEQYF
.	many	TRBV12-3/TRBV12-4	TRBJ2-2	TGTGCCAGCAGTTTTTCACGATCTACGACCGGGGAGCTGTTTTTT	CASSFSRSTTGELFF
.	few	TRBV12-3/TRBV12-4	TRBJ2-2	TGTGCCAGCAACCCTGAGGGTTTGGGGCCCGGGGAGCTGTTTTTT	CASNPEGLGPGELFF
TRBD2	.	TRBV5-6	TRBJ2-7	TGTGCCAGCAGCTTAGAAGCGGGAGGGTTCTACGAGCAGTACTTC	CASSLEAGGFYEQYF
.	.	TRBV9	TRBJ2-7	TGTGCCAGCAGCGTGGGTCCTGACTACGAGCAGTACTTC	CASSVGPDYEQYF
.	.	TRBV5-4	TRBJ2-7	TGTGCCACCGGACCGGACAGCCCTTACGAGCAGTACTTC	CATGPDSPYEQYF
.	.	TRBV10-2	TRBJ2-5	TGCGCCAGCAGTGACCCGGGACCCCAAGAGACCCAGTACTTC	CASSDPGPQETQYF
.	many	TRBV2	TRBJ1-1	TGTGCCACCCTGAGGCGCGTCACTGAAGCTTTCTTT	CATLRRVTEAFF
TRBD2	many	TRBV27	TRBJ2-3	TGTGCCAGCAGTTTAAAATCTGCTGGGACTAGACACAGGCAGTATTTT	CASSLKSAGTRHRQYF
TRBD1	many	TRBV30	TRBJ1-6	TGTGCCTGCCACAGGGGGGGTTCACCCCTCCACTTT	CACHRGGSPLHF
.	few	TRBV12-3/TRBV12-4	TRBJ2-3	TGTGCCAGCAGTTTTATGGGCAGGGACACAGATACGCAGTATTTT	CASSFMGRDTDTQYF
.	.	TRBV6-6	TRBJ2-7	TGTGCCAGCAGCCCTTCAGGGTCCTACGAGCAGTACTTC	CASSPSGSYEQYF